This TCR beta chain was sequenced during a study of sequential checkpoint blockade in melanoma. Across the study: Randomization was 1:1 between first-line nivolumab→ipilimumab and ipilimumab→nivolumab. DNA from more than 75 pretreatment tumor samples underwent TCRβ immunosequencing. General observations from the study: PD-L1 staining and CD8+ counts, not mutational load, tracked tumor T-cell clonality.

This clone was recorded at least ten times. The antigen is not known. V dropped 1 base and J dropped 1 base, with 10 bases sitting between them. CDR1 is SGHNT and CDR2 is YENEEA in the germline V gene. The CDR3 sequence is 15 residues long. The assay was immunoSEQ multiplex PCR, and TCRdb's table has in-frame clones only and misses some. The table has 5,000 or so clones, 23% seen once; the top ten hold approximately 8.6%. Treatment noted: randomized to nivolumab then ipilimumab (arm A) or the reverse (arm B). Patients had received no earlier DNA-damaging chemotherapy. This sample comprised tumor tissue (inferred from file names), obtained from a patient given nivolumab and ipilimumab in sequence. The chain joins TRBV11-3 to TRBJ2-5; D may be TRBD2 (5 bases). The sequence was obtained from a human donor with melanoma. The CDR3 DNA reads TGTGCCAGCAGCTTAGGAGGTAGCGCCCAAGAGACCCAGTACTTC. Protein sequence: CASSLGGSAQETQYF.